These T cell receptor beta chains were read from a single sample in a study of patients and donors after allogeneic stem cell transplantation. In TCRdb, the RT-PCR reads were re-called with MiXCR into one record per CDR3 protein. The table has hundreds of thousands of distinct CDR3 sequences, approximately 16% seen once. Sample: blood, either unsorted or a sorted T cell fraction (not recorded which). These receptors were taken from a human donor who was either an allogeneic HSCT recipient or a stem cell or donor lymphocyte infusion donor (not recorded which). It is not recorded whose cells these are; they may come from a transplant donor. Each CDR3 is given without its conserved first and last residue.

cdr3_length: 12
j_call: TRBJ2-3
v_call: TRBV5-1
cdr3_aa: ASSSGTGGDTQY

cdr3_length: 12
j_call: TRBJ2-1
v_call: TRBV2
cdr3_aa: ANRVGIPGNEQF

cdr3_length: 11
j_call: TRBJ2-5
v_call: TRBV7-2
cdr3_aa: ASSSRTGKTQY

cdr3_length: 13
j_call: TRBJ2-4
v_call: TRBV5-1
cdr3_aa: ASSRGAARQNIQY

cdr3_length: 14
j_call: TRBJ2-1
v_call: TRBV4-3
cdr3_aa: ASSQEPGTSSNEQF

cdr3_length: 16
j_call: TRBJ2-3
v_call: TRBV6-2/TRBV6-3
cdr3_aa: ASSYSSIAGTYTDTQY

cdr3_length: 14
j_call: TRBJ1-6
v_call: TRBV20-1
cdr3_aa: SARSFGTVYNSPLH

cdr3_length: 13
j_call: TRBJ1-1
v_call: TRBV5-1
cdr3_aa: ASSLFPGPGTEAF

cdr3_length: 14
j_call: TRBJ2-5
v_call: TRBV18
cdr3_aa: ASSPRLKTSGGTQY

cdr3_length: 12
j_call: TRBJ1-2
v_call: TRBV11-3
cdr3_aa: ASSLGPDYYGYT

cdr3_length: 15
j_call: TRBJ2-3
v_call: TRBV5-1
cdr3_aa: ASSLVGSGRSPDTQY